This TCR beta chain derives from a study of blood T cell repertoires in COVID-19. Trimming cost V 3 bases and J 4 bases; bases outside gene matches: 11. The germline V gene has CDR1 DFQATT and CDR2 SNEGSKA (reference sequence). The CDR3 runs to 15 residues. Sequencing was performed with immunoSEQ multiplex PCR; in TCRdb, only in-frame clones are kept and a portion is missing. The data hold approximately 150,000 clones, with approximately 89% observed a single time. This chain uses TRBV20-1 with TRBJ2-5, with 7 bases aligning to TRBD2. The sequenced material came from peripheral blood. This TCR derives from a human donor in a cohort sampled during active COVID-19. CDR3 residues: CSASLLKGGRETQYF. CDR3 nucleotide sequence: TGCAGTGCTAGTCTGCTAAAGGGAGGGCGAGAGACCCAGTACTTC.